A single count supports the clone carrying this T cell receptor beta chain. Clinical history as reported by participants underpinned cohort assignment. The record originates from a study of blood T cell repertoires in COVID-19. Only in-frame clones appear in the TCRdb table, and some are missing; sequencing was by immunoSEQ multiplex PCR. The sample shows roughly 430,000 clones, 88% of them seen only once. Trimming took 4 bases from V and 6 from J; bases not matched to a gene: 14. The CDR3 has 16 amino acids. Germline loops: CDR1 SGHDT, CDR2 YYEEEE. The receptor comes from a woman between 40 and 50 years old with acute COVID-19. The chain uses TRBV5-6 and TRBJ2-7; the match to TRBD1 covers 9 bases. The source material was PBMCs or T cells enriched from blood (not recorded which). The DNA of the CDR3 is TGTGCCAGCAGCCTAATAACTCGGGACAGGGCTAGCGAGCAGTACTTC. Translated, it gives CASSLITRDRASEQYF.